The entry below describes one T cell receptor beta chain. The table lists this clonotype with many counts. No cognate antigen has been identified for it. No per-base quality is available; no much larger clone lies one base away. A case-control design nested within a healthcare worker cohort in London, UK, was used, with weekly nasopharyngeal swab PCR tests and blood sampling performed. Healthcare workers were recruited during the week of the UK lockdown, between 23 and 31 March 2020, and followed weekly for up to about 15 weeks. The record originates from a study of early T cells in non-severe SARS-CoV-2 infection (dated by TCRdb to 2020 to 2022). The study in broad terms: Because TCR sequencing was done on bulk RNA from unsorted whole blood, the alpha and beta chains could not be paired.

What the authors observed across the whole study: VDJdb matching was skewed toward anti-spike CD8 responses, so virus-specific expansions were likely underestimated and private and CD4 specificities were missed.

V is cut back by 4 bases and J by 6 bases, with 3 bases in the junction unmatched. Spanning cysteine to phenylalanine, the CDR3 consists of 14 amino acids. Here the CDR3 DNA is all that survives: 42 bases in frame from base 1. Based on the germline V gene (reference sequence), the CDR1 and CDR2 sequences are SEHNR and FQNEAQ. Library creation used 5' RACE. The sample was run on a NextSeq 500. The TCR library protocol attached unique molecular identifiers to individual cDNA molecules to correct for sequencing error and PCR bias. Sequencing covered both TCR alpha and beta chains, and within each sample the abundances of alpha and beta sequences were tightly co-correlated. Regarding the original processing steps: Decombinator V4 was used to annotate the V gene, J gene and CDR3 of the TCR sequences. TCRs were defined as expanded if a significant change between any two time points was detected under a Poisson model with p below 0.0001. Abundances of TCRs were expressed as counts per million after normalisation to the total number of TCRs sequenced in each sample. MAIT TCRs were defined by TRAV1-2 paired with TRAJ12, TRAJ20 or TRAJ33, and iNKT TCRs by TRAV10 paired with TRAJ18. VDJdb, accessed 1 November 2021, was searched for CMV, EBV and SARS-CoV-2 annotated TCRs, with TCRs annotated for multiple antigens excluded. The public reads were run again by TCRdb, first through fastp at Q25 and then through MiXCR, and only productive beta chains were kept. Rows merge per CDR3 protein into single entries with the most common DNA and genes. Here the V and J calls rest on TCRdb's processing, not on the authors' analysis. This sample comprises approximately 28,000 distinct CDR3 sequences, 5.5% to 7.5% of them detected only once. Approximately 30% of the sample is held by the ten biggest clonotypes.

This receptor was obtained from an adult who was a healthcare worker with PCR-confirmed SARS-CoV-2 infection or an uninfected control (not recorded which). Sequences were derived from whole blood, sampled at baseline. The chain is assembled from TRBV7-9 and TRBJ2-1, with 10 middle bases fitting TRBD2. The CDR3 has the sequence CASSSGLAINEQFF. The DNA sequence follows: TGTGCCAGCAGCTCGGGACTAGCGATCAATGAGCAGTTCTTC.